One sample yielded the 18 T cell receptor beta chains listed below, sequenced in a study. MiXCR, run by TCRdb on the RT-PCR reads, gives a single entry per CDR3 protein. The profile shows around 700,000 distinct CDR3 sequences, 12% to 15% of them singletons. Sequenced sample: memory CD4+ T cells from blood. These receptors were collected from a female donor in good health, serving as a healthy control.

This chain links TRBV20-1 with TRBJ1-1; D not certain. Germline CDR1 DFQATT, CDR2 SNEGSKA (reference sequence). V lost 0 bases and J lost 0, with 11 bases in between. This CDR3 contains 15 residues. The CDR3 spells CSARDAGTLNTEAFF. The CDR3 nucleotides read TGCAGTGCTAGAGATGCCGGTACATTGAACACTGAAGCTTTCTTT.

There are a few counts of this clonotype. The chain's CDR3 is CASSLDSRATTEAFF. The CDR3 nucleotides are TGCGCCAGCAGCTTGGACTCCAGGGCGACCACTGAAGCTTTCTTT. V is TRBV5-1 and J is TRBJ1-1, with TRBD1 as a possible D gene (5 bases). With 0 bases removed from V and 4 bases from J, the gap between germline ends came to 13 bases. Germline CDR1 is SGHRS and CDR2 is YFSETQ. The CDR3 is made up of 15 amino acids.

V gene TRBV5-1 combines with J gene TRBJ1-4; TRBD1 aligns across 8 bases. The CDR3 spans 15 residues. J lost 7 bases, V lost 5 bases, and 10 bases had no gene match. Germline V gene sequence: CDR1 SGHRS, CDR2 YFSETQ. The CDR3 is CASRELEGTGEKLFF. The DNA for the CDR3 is TGCGCCAGCAGAGAGCTCGAAGGGACAGGTGAAAAACTGTTTTTT.

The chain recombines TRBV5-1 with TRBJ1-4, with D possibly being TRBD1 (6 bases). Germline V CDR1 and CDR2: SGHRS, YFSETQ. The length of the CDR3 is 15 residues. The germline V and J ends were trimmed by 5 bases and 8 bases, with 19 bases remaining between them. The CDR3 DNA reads TGCGCCAGCAGACCTGCACCGGGACAAACGGAAAAACTGTTTTTT. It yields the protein CASRPAPGQTEKLFF.

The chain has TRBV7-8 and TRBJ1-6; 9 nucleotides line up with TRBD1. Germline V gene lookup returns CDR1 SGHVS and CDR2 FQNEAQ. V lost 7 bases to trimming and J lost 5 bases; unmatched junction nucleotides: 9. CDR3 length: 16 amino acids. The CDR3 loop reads CASTIGQGINNSPLHF. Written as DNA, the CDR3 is TGTGCCAGCACCATCGGACAGGGGATAAATAATTCACCCCTCCACTTT.

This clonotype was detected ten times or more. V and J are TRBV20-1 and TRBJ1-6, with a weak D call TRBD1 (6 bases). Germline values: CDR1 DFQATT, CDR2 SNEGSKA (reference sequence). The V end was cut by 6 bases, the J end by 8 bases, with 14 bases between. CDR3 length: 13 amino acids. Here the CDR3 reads CSANEDSYSPLHF. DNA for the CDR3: TGCAGTGCCAATGAGGACAGCTATTCACCCCTCCACTTT.

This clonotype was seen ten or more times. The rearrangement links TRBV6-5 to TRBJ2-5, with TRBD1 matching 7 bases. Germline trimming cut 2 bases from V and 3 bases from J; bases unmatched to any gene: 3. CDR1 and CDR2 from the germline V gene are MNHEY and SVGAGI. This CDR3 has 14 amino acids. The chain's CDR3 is CASSYRDREETQYF. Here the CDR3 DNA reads TGTGCCAGCAGTTACCGGGACAGAGAAGAGACCCAGTACTTC.

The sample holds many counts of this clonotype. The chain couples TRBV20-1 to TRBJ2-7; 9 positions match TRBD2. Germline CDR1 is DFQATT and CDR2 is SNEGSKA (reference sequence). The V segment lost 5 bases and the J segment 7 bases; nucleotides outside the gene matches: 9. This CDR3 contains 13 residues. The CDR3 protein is CSAGTSPRGEQYF. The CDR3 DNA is TGCAGTGCTGGGACTAGCCCGAGGGGTGAGCAGTACTTC.

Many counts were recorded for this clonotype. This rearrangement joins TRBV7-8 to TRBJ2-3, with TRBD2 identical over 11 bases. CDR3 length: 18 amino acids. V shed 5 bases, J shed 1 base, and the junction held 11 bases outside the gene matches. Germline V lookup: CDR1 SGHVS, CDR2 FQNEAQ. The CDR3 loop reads CASSRTLAGGWGTDTQYF. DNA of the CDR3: TGTGCCAGCAGCCGTACCCTAGCGGGAGGTTGGGGCACAGATACGCAGTATTTT.

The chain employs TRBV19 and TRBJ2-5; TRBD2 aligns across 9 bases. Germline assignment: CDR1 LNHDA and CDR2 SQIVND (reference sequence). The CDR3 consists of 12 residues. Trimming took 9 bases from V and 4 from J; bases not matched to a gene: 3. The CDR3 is CASGTSRETQYF. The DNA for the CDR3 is TGTGCCAGCGGGACTAGCCGAGAGACCCAGTACTTC.

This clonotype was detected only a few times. DNA of the CDR3: TGCAGTGCCAGGGACAGCAGGACCACCTACGAGCAGTACTTC. This codes for CSARDSRTTYEQYF. The V call is TRBV20-1, the J call TRBJ2-7; TRBD1 matches at 7 bases. V dropped 6 bases and J dropped 2; count of bases not matched to a gene: 10. CDR1 and CDR2 (germline): DFQATT, SNEGSKA (reference sequence). This CDR3 region has 14 residues.

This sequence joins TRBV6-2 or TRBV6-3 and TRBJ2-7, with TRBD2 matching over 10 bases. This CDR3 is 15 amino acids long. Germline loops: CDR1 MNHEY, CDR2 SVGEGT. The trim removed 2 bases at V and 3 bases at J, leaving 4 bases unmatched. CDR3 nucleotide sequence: TGTGCCAGCAGTTACGGGACTAGCGACTACTACGAGCAGTACTTC. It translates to CASSYGTSDYYEQYF.

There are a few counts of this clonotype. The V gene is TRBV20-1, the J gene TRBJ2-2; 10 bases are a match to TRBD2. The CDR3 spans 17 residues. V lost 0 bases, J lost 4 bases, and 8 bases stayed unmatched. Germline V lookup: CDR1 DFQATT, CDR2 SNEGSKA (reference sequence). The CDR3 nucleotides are TGCAGTGCTAGAGATCGGAGAGCGGGAGGGCGCACCGGGGAGCTGTTTTTT. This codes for CSARDRRAGGRTGELFF.

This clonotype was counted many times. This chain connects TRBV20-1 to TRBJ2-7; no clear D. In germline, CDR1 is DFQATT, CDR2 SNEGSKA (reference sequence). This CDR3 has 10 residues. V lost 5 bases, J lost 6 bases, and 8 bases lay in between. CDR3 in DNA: TGCAGTGCTTCACATCGCGAGCAGTACTTC. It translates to CSASHREQYF.

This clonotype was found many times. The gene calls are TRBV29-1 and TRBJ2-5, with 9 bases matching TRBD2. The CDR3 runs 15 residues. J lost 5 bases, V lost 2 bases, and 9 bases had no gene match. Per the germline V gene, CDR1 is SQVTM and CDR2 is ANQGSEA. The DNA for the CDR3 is TGCAGCGTTGAATGGACTAGCGCGAGCCGGGAGACCCAGTACTTC. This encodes CSVEWTSASRETQYF. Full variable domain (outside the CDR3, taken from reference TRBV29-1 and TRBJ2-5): SAVISQKPSRDICQRGTSLTIQCQVDSQVTMMFWYRQQPGQSLTLIATANQGSEATYESGFVIDKFPISRPNLTFSTLTVSNMSPEDSSIYLCSVEWTSASRETQYFGPGTRLLVL.

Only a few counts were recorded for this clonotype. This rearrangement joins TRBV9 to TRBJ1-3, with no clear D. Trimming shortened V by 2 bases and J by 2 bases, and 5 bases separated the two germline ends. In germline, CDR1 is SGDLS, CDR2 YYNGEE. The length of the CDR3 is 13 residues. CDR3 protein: CASSVAPGNTIYF. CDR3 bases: TGTGCCAGCAGCGTGGCCCCTGGAAACACCATATATTTT.

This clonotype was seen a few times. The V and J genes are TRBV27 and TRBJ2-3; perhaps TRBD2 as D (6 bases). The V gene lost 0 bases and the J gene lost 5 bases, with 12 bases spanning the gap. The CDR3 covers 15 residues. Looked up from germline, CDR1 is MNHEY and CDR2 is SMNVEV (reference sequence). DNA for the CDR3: TGTGCCAGCAGTTTATCGTTCGGGGGACGAGATACGCAGTATTTT. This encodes CASSLSFGGRDTQYF.

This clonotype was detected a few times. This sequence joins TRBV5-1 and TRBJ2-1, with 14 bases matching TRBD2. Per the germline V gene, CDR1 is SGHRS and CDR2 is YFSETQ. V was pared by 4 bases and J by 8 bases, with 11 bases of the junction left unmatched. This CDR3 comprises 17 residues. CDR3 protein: CASSPGTSGSMGYEQFF. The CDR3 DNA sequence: TGCGCCAGCAGCCCCGGGACTAGCGGGAGCATGGGCTATGAGCAGTTCTTC.